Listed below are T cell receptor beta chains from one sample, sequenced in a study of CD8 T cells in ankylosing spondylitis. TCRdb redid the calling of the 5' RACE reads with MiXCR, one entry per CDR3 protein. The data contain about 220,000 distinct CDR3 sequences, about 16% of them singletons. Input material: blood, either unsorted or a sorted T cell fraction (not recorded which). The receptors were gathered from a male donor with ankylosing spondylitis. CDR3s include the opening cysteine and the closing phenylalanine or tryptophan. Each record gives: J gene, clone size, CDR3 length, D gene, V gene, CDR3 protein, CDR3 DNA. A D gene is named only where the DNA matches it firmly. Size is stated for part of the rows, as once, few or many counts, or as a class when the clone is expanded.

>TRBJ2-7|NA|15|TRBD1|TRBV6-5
CASSYWTGDTYEQYF
TGTGCCAGCAGTTACTGGACAGGGGACACCTACGAGCAGTACTTC
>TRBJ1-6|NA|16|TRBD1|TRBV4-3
CASSQDKGALGSPLHF
TGCGCCAGCAGCCAAGATAAGGGGGCATTGGGTTCACCCCTCCACTTT
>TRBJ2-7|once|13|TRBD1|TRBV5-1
CASSVGQNYEQYF
TGCGCCAGCAGCGTGGGACAGAACTACGAGCAGTACTTC
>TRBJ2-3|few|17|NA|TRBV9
CASSVSAGAVRTDTQYF
TGTGCCAGCAGCGTCTCGGCCGGGGCCGTAAGAACAGATACGCAGTATTTT
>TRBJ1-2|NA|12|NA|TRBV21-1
CPPGRRNYGYTF
TGTCCCCCGGGCCGGCGGAACTATGGCTACACCTTC
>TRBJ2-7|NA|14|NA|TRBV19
CASSAGTDLYEQYF
TGTGCCAGTAGCGCCGGGACGGACCTTTACGAGCAGTACTTC
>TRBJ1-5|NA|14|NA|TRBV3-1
CASSPRQSNQPQHF
TGTGCCAGCAGCCCCCGACAGAGTAATCAGCCCCAGCATTTT
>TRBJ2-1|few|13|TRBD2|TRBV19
CASSAGLVNEQFF
TGTGCCAGTAGTGCGGGACTAGTCAATGAGCAGTTCTTC
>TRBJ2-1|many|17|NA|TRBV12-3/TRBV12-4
CASSLMMGGQEYNEQFF
TGTGCCAGCAGTTTAATGATGGGAGGACAGGAGTACAATGAGCAGTTCTTC
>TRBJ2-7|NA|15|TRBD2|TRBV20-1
CSAREAGTSLYEQYF
TGCAGTGCTAGAGAGGCCGGGACTAGCCTTTACGAGCAGTACTTC
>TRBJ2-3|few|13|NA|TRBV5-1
CACEGIGTDTQYF
TGCGCCTGCGAAGGGATCGGCACAGATACGCAGTATTTT
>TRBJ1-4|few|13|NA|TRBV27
CASTQGFGEKLFF
TGTGCCAGCACCCAGGGTTTTGGTGAAAAACTGTTTTTT
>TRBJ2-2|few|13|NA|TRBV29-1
CSGGQSGTGELFF
TGCAGCGGCGGCCAATCGGGCACCGGGGAGCTGTTTTTT
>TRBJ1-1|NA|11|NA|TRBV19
CASYAYTEAFF
TGTGCCAGCTACGCCTACACTGAAGCTTTCTTT
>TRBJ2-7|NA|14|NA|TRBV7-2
CASSLSGFPYEQYF
TGTGCCAGCAGCTTAAGCGGGTTCCCCTACGAGCAGTACTTC
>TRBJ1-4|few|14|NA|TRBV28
CASSLRGIDEKLFF
TGTGCCAGCAGTTTGAGAGGGATTGATGAAAAACTGTTTTTT
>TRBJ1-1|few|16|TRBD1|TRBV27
CASSLSTGSGDTEAFF
TGTGCCAGCAGTTTATCGACAGGGTCAGGGGACACTGAAGCTTTCTTT
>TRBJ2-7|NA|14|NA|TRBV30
CAWTPVGQAYEQYF
TGTGCCTGGACCCCGGTTGGTCAGGCCTACGAGCAGTACTTC
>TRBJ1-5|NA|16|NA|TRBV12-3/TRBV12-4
CASSLLEDLWGQPQHF
TGTGCCAGCAGTTTGTTGGAGGACCTGTGGGGTCAGCCCCAGCATTTT
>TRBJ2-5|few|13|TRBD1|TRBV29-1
CSAGTGLSETQYF
TGCAGCGCGGGGACAGGGCTGTCAGAGACCCAGTACTTC
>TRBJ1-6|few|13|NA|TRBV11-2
CASSLDLRSPLHF
TGTGCCAGCAGCTTAGATCTAAGATCACCCCTCCACTTT
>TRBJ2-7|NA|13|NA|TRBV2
CASSEAGGILQYF
TGTGCCAGCAGTGAAGCGGGTGGGATTCTGCAGTACTTC
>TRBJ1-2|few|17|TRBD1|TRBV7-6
CASSLAPGGGGNYGYTF
TGTGCCAGCAGCTTAGCCCCCGGAGGAGGGGGCAACTATGGCTACACCTTC
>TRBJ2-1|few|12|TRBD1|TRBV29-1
CSAPGQDNEQFF
TGCAGCGCCCCGGGACAGGACAATGAGCAGTTCTTC
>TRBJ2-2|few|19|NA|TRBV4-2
CASSQAGTLRGGNTGELFF
TGTGCCAGCAGCCAAGCGGGGACCCTGAGGGGCGGGAACACCGGGGAGCTGTTTTTT
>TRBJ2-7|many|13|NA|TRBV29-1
CSVAGGETYEQYF
TGCAGCGTTGCTGGCGGGGAAACCTACGAGCAGTACTTC
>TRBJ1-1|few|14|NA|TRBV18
CASSPGAVNTEAFF
TGTGCCAGCTCACCAGGGGCAGTGAACACTGAAGCTTTCTTT
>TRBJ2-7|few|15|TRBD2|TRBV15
CATSRERESSYEQYF
TGTGCCACCAGCAGGGAGCGGGAAAGCTCCTACGAGCAGTACTTC
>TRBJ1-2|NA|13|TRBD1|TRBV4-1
CASRNEGAEGYTF
TGCGCCAGCAGGAACGAGGGGGCTGAAGGCTACACCTTC
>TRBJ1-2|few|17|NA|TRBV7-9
CASSSTRSATTNYGYTF
TGTGCCAGCAGCAGCACCCGGTCAGCTACCACTAACTATGGCTACACCTTC
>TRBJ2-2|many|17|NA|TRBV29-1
CSVEGGPTQSNTGELFF
TGCAGCGTTGAGGGTGGGCCTACTCAATCGAACACCGGGGAGCTGTTTTTT
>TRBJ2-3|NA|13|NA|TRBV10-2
CASSERGSDTQYF
TGCGCCAGCAGTGAGCGGGGGTCAGATACGCAGTATTTT
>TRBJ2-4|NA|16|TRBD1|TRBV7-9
CASSLRTGASAVIQYF
TGTGCCAGCAGCTTAAGGACAGGGGCGTCCGCCGTGATTCAGTACTTC
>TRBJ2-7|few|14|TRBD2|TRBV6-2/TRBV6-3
CASSYGTSAYEQYF
TGTGCCAGCAGTTACGGGACTAGCGCCTACGAGCAGTACTTC
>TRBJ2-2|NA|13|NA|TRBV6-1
CASSEVITGELFF
TGTGCCAGCAGTGAAGTAATAACCGGGGAGCTGTTTTTT
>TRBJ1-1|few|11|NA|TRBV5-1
CASSSFSEAFF
TGCGCCAGCAGCTCCTTCTCTGAAGCTTTCTTT
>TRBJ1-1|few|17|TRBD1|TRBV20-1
CSARGSGTGVGFTEAFF
TGCAGTGCTAGAGGTTCCGGGACAGGGGTAGGATTCACTGAAGCTTTCTTT
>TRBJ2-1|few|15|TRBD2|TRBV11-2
CASSVAGGVSNGQFF
TGTGCCAGCAGCGTAGCGGGGGGCGTGAGCAATGGGCAGTTCTTC
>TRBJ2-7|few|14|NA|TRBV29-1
CSVESVGRGYEQYF
TGCAGCGTTGAATCGGTTGGCAGGGGATACGAGCAGTACTTC
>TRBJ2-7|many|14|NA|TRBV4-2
CASSQDSVNPEQYF
TGTGCCAGCAGCCAAGATTCAGTCAATCCGGAGCAGTACTTC
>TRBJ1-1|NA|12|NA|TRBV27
CASSLLGQEAFF
TGTGCCAGCAGTTTATTGGGCCAGGAGGCTTTCTTT
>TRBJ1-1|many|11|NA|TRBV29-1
CSVEGDTEAFF
TGCAGCGTTGAAGGGGACACTGAAGCTTTCTTT